This T cell receptor beta chain was observed in a study of beta chain features in type 1 diabetes. Investigators reverse transcribed all isolated RNA, so they sequenced expressed TCRB transcripts. The assay was immunoSEQ multiplex PCR, and TCRdb's table has in-frame clones only and misses some. The sample has 250,000 to 300,000 clones; 7% to 9% are singletons. The germline V gene has CDR1 MNHEY and CDR2 SVGAGI. V shed 0 bases and J 7 bases; nucleotides not matched to a gene: 4. There are 15 residues in the CDR3. The sequenced sample consisted of central memory CD4+ T cells from blood. The chain links TRBV6-5 to TRBJ2-2, with 8 bases lining up with TRBD1. The receptor's source is a young woman in good health. The CDR3 coding sequence is TGTGCCAGCAGTTACTCATCAGGGGGCATCGGGGAGCTGTTTTTT. It translates to CASSYSSGGIGELFF.